This TCR beta chain appears in the sequencing data of a study of cytomegalovirus exposure and HLA in healthy donors. Findings of the study overall: In a later analysis, compared with equally common non-associated chains, HLA-associated beta chains were more expanded.

PCR used 60 Vbeta primers and 13 Jbeta primers. Assay used: immunoSEQ multiplex PCR; TCRdb lists only in-frame clones, some missing. The sample consists of about 150,000 clones, roughly 77% of them appearing once. Details on this clone: The antigen is not known.

Germline loops: CDR1 LNHDA, CDR2 SQIVND (reference sequence). V shed 8 bases and J 4 bases; nucleotides not matched to a gene: 5. The CDR3 is 14 amino acids. Sequenced input: PBMCs. The chain is built from TRBV19 and TRBJ2-2; TRBD1 matches at 9 bases. The sequence derives from a man aged 25-40 years in good health and CMV-seropositive. Written as DNA, the CDR3 is TGTGCCAGTCGCCGGGACAGGGTCACCGGGGAGCTGTTTTTT. It is translated as CASRRDRVTGELFF.